This T cell receptor beta chain was captured in a study of CD4 and CD8 cells across lung adenocarcinoma regions. Localized lung adenocarcinoma, a non-small cell lung cancer, affected the donors. TCRdb analysed the PCR reads with MiXCR anew, one entry per CDR3 protein. The sample lists some 23,000 distinct CDR3 sequences, over 45% occurring once. This clonotype was picked up many times. The CDR3 contains 13 residues. With 5 bases removed from V and 4 bases from J, the gap between germline ends came to 11 bases. Germline V gene data show CDR1 as SGHDN and CDR2 as FVKESK. The receptor's source is a male donor with lung adenocarcinoma. The CD4 and CD8 labels of this study may be unreliable. Sample: CD8+ T cells from the center of a lung tumor. The rearrangement joins TRBV14 to TRBJ1-1; D is uncertain. CDR3 sequence: CASSTRPGTEAFF. In nucleotides, the CDR3 is TGTGCCAGCAGCACCCGACCCGGCACTGAAGCTTTCTTT.